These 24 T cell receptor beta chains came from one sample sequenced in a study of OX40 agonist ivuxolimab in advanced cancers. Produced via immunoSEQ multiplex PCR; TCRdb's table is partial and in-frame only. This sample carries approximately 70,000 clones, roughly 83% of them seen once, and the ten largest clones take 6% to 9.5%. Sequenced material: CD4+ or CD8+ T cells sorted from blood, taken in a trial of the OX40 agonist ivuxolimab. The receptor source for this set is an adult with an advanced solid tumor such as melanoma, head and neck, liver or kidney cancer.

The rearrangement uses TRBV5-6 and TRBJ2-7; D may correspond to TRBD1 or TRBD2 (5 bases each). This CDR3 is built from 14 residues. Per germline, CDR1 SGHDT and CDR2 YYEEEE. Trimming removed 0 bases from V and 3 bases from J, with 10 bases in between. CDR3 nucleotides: TGTGCCAGCAGCTTGGGGGGGAAGAACTACGAGCAGTACTTC. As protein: CASSLGGKNYEQYF. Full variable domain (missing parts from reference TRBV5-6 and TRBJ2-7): DAGVTQSPTHLIKTRGQQVTLRCSPKSGHDTVSWYQQALGQGPQFIFQYYEEEERQRGNFPDRFSGHQFPNYSSELNVNALLLGDSALYLCASSLGGKNYEQYFGPGTRLTVT.

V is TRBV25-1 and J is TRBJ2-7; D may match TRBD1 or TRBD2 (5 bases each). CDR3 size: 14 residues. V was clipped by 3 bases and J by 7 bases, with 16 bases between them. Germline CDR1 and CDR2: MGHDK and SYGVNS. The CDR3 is CASSEGQLGREQYF. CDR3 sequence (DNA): TGTGCCAGCAGTGAGGGGCAACTAGGACGAGAGCAGTACTTC.

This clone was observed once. CDR3 nucleotides: TGTGCCAGCAGCCCTTGGACTAGCAGCGACACCGGGGAGCTGTTTTTT. Protein product: CASSPWTSSDTGELFF. The genes are TRBV11-3 and TRBJ2-2; 8 bases agree with TRBD2. Trimming removed 5 bases from V and 3 bases from J; junction bases left unmatched: 8. Germline V gene lookup returns CDR1 SGHNT and CDR2 YENEEA. The CDR3 length is 16 residues.

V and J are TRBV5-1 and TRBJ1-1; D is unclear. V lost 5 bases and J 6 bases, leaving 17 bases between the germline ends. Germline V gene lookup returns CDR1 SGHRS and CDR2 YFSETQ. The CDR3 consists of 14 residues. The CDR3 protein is CASSSGPRGSEAFF. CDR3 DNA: TGCGCCAGCAGTTCAGGACCTCGGGGTTCTGAAGCTTTCTTT.

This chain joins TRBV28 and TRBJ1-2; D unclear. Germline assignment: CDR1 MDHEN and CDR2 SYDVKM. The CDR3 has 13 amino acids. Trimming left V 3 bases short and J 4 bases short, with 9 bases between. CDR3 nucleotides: TGTGCCAGCAGTTTCGTGGCCTTCTATGGCTACACCTTC. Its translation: CASSFVAFYGYTF.

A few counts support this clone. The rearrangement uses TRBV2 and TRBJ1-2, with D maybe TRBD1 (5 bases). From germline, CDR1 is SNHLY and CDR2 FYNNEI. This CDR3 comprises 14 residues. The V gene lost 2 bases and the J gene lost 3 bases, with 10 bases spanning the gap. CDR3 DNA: TGTGCCAGCAGTGAATGGGGACTGGACTATGGCTACACCTTC. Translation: CASSEWGLDYGYTF.

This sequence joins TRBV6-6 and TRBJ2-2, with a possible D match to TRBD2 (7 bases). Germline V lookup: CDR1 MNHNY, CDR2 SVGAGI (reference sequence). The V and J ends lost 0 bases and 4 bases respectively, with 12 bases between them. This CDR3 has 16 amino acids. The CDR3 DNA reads TGTGCCAGCAGTTACTCCAGGGGAGGGAGCACCGGGGAGCTGTTTTTT. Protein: CASSYSRGGSTGELFF.

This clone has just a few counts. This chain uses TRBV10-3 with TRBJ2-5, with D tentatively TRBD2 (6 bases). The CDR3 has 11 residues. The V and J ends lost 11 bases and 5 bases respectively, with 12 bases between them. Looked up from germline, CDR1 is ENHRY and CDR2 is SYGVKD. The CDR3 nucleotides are TGTGCCGGGGGGATAGGCGAGACCCAGTACTTC. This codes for CAGGIGETQYF.

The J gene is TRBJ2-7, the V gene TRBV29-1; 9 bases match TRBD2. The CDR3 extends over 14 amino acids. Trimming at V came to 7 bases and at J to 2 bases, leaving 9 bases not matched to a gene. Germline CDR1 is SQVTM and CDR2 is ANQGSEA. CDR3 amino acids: CSATSSGATYEQYF. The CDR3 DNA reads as TGCAGCGCTACCTCTAGCGGGGCTACCTACGAGCAGTACTTC.

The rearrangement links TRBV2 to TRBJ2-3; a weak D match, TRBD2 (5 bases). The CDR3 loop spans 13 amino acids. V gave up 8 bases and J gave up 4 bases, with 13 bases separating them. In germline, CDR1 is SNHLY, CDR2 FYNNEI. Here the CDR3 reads CASGPGSSDTQYF. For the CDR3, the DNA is TGTGCCAGCGGACCGGGATCCTCAGATACGCAGTATTTT.

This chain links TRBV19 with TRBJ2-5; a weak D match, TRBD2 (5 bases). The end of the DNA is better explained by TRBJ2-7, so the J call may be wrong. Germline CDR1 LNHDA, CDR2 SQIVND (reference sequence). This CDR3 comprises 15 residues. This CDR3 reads CASSIQPGGNYEQYF. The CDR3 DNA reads TGTGCCAGTAGTATACAGCCCGGAGGAAACTACGAGCAGTACTTC.

This CDR3 reads CASSKQGGYSPLHF. The CDR3 DNA sequence: TGTGCCAGCAGTAAACAGGGAGGGTATTCACCCCTCCACTTT. The chain is built from TRBV6-5 and TRBJ1-6; tentative D call: TRBD1 (6 bases). From germline, CDR1 is MNHEY and CDR2 SVGAGI. The V end lost 5 bases, the J end lost 8 bases, and 13 bases lay between the germline ends. The CDR3 has 14 amino acids.

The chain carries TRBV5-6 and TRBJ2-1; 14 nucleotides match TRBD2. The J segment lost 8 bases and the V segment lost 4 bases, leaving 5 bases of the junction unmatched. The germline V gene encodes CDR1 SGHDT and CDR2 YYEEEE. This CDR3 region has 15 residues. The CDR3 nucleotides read TGTGCCAGCAGCGACGGGACTAGCGGGAGTGATGAGCAGTTCTTC. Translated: CASSDGTSGSDEQFF.

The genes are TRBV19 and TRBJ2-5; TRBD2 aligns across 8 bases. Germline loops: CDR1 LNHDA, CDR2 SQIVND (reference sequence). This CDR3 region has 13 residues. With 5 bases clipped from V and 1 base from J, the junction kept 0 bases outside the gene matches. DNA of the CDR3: TGTGCCAGTAGTCGGGGGGGCCAAGAGACCCAGTACTTC. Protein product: CASSRGGQETQYF.

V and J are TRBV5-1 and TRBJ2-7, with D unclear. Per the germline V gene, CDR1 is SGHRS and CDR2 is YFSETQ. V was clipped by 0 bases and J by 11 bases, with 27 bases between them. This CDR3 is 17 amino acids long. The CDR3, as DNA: TGCGCCAGCAGCTTGGTGCCGGCAGTGCTTACACCTACGAGCGAGTACTTC. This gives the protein CASSLVPAVLTPTSEYF.

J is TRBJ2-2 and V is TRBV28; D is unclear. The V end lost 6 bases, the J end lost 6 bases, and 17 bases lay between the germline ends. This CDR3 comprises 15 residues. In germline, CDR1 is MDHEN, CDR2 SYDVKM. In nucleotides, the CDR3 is TGTGCCAGCAGGGGCCGGGCCCCGAGTTCCGGGGAGCTGTTTTTT. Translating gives CASRGRAPSSGELFF.

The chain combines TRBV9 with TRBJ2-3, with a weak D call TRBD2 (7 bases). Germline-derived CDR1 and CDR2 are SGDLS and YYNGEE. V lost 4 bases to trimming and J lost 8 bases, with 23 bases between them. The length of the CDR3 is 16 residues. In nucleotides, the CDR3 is TGTGCCAGCAGCACCCGGGGGGACACCGAAATAGGTACGCAGTATTTT. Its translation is CASSTRGDTEIGTQYF.

The CDR3 DNA sequence: TGCAGTGCTAGACTTGGGAATGAGCAGTTCTTC. It is translated as CSARLGNEQFF. This chain joins TRBV20-1 and TRBJ2-1, with D unclear. CDR1 DFQATT and CDR2 SNEGSKA come from the germline V gene (reference sequence). V dropped 2 bases and J dropped 7 bases, with 6 bases sitting between them. This CDR3 contains 11 residues.

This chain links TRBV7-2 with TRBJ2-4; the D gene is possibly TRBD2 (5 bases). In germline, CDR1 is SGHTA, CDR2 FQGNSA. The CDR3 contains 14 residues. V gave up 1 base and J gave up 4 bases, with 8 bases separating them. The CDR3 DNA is TGTGCCAGCAGCTTAGGCCGGGGAAAAAACATTCAGTACTTC. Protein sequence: CASSLGRGKNIQYF.

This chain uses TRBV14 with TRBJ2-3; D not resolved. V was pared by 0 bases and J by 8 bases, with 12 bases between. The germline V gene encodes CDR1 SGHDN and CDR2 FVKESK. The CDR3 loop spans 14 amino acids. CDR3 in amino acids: CASSQDLVVSTQYF. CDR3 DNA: TGTGCCAGCAGCCAAGATCTGGTAGTGAGTACGCAGTATTTT.

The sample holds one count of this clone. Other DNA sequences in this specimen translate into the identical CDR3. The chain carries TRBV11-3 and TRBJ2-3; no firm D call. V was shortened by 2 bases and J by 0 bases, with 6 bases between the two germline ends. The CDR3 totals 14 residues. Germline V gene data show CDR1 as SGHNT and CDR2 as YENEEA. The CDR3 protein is CASSLTTSTDTQYF. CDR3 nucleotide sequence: TGTGCCAGCAGCTTAACAACTAGCACAGATACGCAGTATTTT.

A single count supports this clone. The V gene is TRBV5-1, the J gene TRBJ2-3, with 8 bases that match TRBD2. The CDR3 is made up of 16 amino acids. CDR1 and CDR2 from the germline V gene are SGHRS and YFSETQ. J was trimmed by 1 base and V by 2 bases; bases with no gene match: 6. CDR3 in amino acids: CASSFRGRGGTDTQYF. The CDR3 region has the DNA TGCGCCAGCAGCTTCCGTGGGCGGGGGGGCACAGATACGCAGTATTTT.

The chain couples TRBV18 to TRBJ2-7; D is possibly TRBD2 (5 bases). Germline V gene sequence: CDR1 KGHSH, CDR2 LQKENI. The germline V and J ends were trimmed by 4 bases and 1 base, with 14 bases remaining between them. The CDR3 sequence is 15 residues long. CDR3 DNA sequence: TGTGCCAGCTCACAAGGAGTAGCGACATCCTACGAGCAGTACTTC. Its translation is CASSQGVATSYEQYF. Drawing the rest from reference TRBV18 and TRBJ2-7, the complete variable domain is NAGVMQNPRHLVRRRGQEARLRCSPMKGHSHVYWYRQLPEEGLKFMVYLQKENIIDESGMPKERFSAEFPKEGPSILRIQQVVRGDSAAYFCASSQGVATSYEQYFGPGTRLTVT.

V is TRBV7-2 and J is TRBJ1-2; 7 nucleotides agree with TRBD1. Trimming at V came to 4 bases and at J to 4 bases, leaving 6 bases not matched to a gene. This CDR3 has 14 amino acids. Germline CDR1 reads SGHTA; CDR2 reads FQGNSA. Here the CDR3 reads CASSSQGGGYGYTF. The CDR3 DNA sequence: TGTGCCAGCAGCTCTCAGGGGGGTGGCTATGGCTACACCTTC.